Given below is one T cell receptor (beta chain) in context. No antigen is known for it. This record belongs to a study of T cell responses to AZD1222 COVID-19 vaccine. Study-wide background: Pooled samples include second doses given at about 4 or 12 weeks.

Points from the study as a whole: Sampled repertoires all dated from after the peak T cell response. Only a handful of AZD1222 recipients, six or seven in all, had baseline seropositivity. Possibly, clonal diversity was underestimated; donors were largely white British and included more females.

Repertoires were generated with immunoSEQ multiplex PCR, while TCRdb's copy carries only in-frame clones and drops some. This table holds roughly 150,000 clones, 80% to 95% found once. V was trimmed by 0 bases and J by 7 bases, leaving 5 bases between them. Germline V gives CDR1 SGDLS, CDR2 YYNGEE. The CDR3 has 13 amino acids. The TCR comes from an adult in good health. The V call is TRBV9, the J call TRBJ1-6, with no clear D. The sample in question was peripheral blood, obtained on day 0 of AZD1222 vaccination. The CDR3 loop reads CASSVDKNSPLHF. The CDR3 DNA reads TGTGCCAGCAGCGTAGATAAGAATTCACCCCTCCACTTT.